This T cell receptor (beta chain) was profiled in a study of shared clonotypes between healthy human individuals. The wider study: Serving as donors were a couple of women and a few men, whose ages spanned 18 to 49.

The V gene lost 7 bases and the J gene lost 1 base, with 10 bases spanning the gap. The CDR3 has 14 amino acids. Germline V gene data show CDR1 as KGHSH and CDR2 as LQKENI. About this clone: Its antigen is not identified.

Notes on the study in general: A limitation of the genetic and exposure-history diversity represented arose from few donors.

Libraries were prepared by immunoSEQ multiplex PCR; TCRdb keeps only in-frame clonotypes and omits some of them. In the table there are about 110,000 clones, roughly two thirds of which are singletons. With CCR7-negative CD45RA+ TemRA cells, CD45RO+ cells were combined in CD8 memory. The chain is built from TRBV18 and TRBJ2-2, with D perhaps being TRBD1 or TRBD2 (5 bases each). Material: memory CD8+ T cells sorted from blood. The subset is: CD45RO+ cells pooled with CCR7-negative TemRA cells. The origin of this receptor is a woman in her 30s in good health. The CDR3 here is CASFRDENTGELFF. CDR3 in DNA: TGTGCCAGCTTCCGGGACGAGAACACCGGGGAGCTGTTTTTT.